A single sample gave rise to the 29 T cell receptor beta chains below, sequenced in a study of T-cell memory formation after mild COVID-19. From the 5' RACE reads, TCRdb called clonotypes with MiXCR, one entry per CDR3 protein. The sample shows 450,000 or so distinct CDR3 sequences, around a quarter of them seen only once. The source material was PBMCs or a T cell subset sorted from them (not recorded which). These receptors originate from an adult woman who had mild COVID-19 (a few samples of this study predate the infection). Cell type and time point are not known.

The genes are TRBV9 and TRBJ1-6; TRBD1 aligns across 10 bases. V shed 3 bases and J 9 bases; nucleotides not matched to a gene: 9. The length of the CDR3 is 16 residues. Germline V lookup: CDR1 SGDLS, CDR2 YYNGEE. The chain's CDR3 is CASSARGDRGGSPLHF. DNA for the CDR3: TGTGCCAGCAGCGCCCGGGGGGACAGGGGTGGTTCACCCCTCCACTTT.

This clonotype was detected a few times. The chain is built from TRBV5-4 and TRBJ2-2; D possibly uses TRBD1 or TRBD2 (6 bases each). The CDR3 is 15 amino acids. V dropped 2 bases and J dropped 4 bases, with 12 bases sitting between them. Germline CDR1 is SGHNT and CDR2 is YYREEE (reference sequence). The CDR3, as DNA: TGTGCCAGCAGCTTCGGGGGCCCGAGCACCGGGGAGCTGTTTTTT. Protein product: CASSFGGPSTGELFF.

This clonotype showed up just a few times. The rearrangement links TRBV20-1 to TRBJ1-3, with a weak D call TRBD1 (5 bases). Per germline, CDR1 DFQATT and CDR2 SNEGSKA (reference sequence). V was shortened by 2 bases and J by 0 bases, with 11 bases between the two germline ends. The CDR3 is made up of 15 amino acids. CDR3 in DNA: TGCAGTGCTAGAAAGGGACGCTTCTCTGGAAACACCATATATTTT. Amino acid sequence: CSARKGRFSGNTIYF.

This clonotype appeared a single time. The chain employs TRBV4-1 and TRBJ1-1; D is unresolved. Germline loops: CDR1 MGHRA, CDR2 YSYEKL. The CDR3 sequence is 15 residues long. The ends were cut back, 0 bases at V and 7 bases at J, with 15 bases in the middle. The chain's CDR3 is CASSQDGEVPVEAFF. In nucleotides, the CDR3 is TGCGCCAGCAGCCAAGATGGGGAAGTACCCGTTGAAGCTTTCTTT.

This clonotype was observed a handful of times. V gene TRBV5-1 combines with J gene TRBJ1-1, with 7 bases fitting TRBD1. Germline V CDR1 and CDR2: SGHRS, YFSETQ. This CDR3 spans 14 amino acids. The V and J ends lost 3 bases and 3 bases, in that order; junction bases with no gene match: 5. The CDR3 region is CASSYTGAHTEAFF. The DNA for the CDR3 is TGCGCCAGCAGCTACACAGGGGCACACACTGAAGCTTTCTTT.

This clonotype was observed a handful of times. The V and J genes are TRBV20-1 and TRBJ2-7; D is possibly TRBD2 (6 bases). V shed 6 bases and J shed 3 bases, with 12 bases lying between them. CDR1 is DFQATT, CDR2 SNEGSKA, per germline (reference sequence). This CDR3 has 12 amino acids. CDR3 nucleotide sequence: TGCAGTGCCGCCCCCGGGAGCTACGAGCAGTACTTC. This encodes CSAAPGSYEQYF.

This clonotype appeared once. The chain carries TRBV7-9 and TRBJ1-6; D remains ambiguous. Trimming removed 1 base from V and 6 bases from J, with 10 bases in between. Per germline, CDR1 SEHNR and CDR2 FQNEAQ (reference sequence). The CDR3 covers 15 residues. This chain's CDR3 is CASSLGGTANSPLHF. The CDR3 DNA follows: TGTGCCAGCAGCTTAGGTGGCACAGCTAATTCACCCCTCCACTTT.

This clonotype was counted between two and nine times. The chain couples TRBV3-1 to TRBJ2-4, with 8 bases fitting TRBD2. Unmatched junction bases numbered 6, after V lost 4 bases and J lost 1 base. CDR1 is LGHDT and CDR2 is YNNKEL in the germline V gene (reference sequence). The CDR3 contains 16 residues. The CDR3: CASSPGGRFAKNIQYF. The CDR3 nucleotides are TGTGCCAGCAGCCCGGGGGGGCGATTCGCCAAAAACATTCAGTACTTC. Supplemented by reference TRBV3-1 and TRBJ2-4, the full variable domain reads DTAVSQTPKYLVTQMGNDKSIKCEQNLGHDTMYWYKQDSKKFLKIMFSYNNKELIINETVPNRFSPKSPDKAHLNLHINSLELGDSAVYFCASSPGGRFAKNIQYFGAGTRLSVL.

This clonotype showed up just a few times. The genes are TRBV6-6 and TRBJ2-7; the D gene could be TRBD1 or TRBD2 (5 bases each). V dropped 5 bases and J dropped 1 base, with 21 bases sitting between them. CDR1 and CDR2 (germline): MNHNY, SVGAGI (reference sequence). The CDR3 is made up of 17 amino acids. CDR3 DNA: TGTGCCAGCAGTCCACTCCCCGGGACGGGGTTGTCCTACGAGCAGTACTTC. Amino acids: CASSPLPGTGLSYEQYF.

This clonotype was found many times. The genes are TRBV7-9 and TRBJ2-1; D possibly matches TRBD1 or TRBD2 (7 bases each). This CDR3 is 12 amino acids long. V lost 8 bases and J 10 bases, leaving 15 bases between the germline ends. The germline gives CDR1 SEHNR, CDR2 FQNEAQ (reference sequence). CDR3 sequence: CASPNRGGEQFF. DNA for the CDR3: TGTGCCAGCCCGAACAGGGGAGGGGAGCAGTTCTTC.

The chain joins TRBV27 to TRBJ1-1; possible D gene TRBD1, 5 bases. Per the germline V gene, CDR1 is MNHEY and CDR2 is SMNVEV (reference sequence). Trimming pared 0 bases from V and 7 bases from J, leaving 9 bases between. The CDR3 covers 13 residues. The CDR3 DNA reads as TGTGCCAGCAGTTTATCGGGAAGGGGTGAAGCTTTCTTT. Its translation: CASSLSGRGEAFF.

This clonotype was found once. CDR3 bases: TGTGCCAGCAGTGAGGACAGGGGAGGCAATCAGCCCCAGCATTTT. This sequence encodes CASSEDRGGNQPQHF. The chain is built from TRBV2 and TRBJ1-5, with 9 nucleotides matching TRBD1. The CDR3 is made up of 15 amino acids. The germline V gene encodes CDR1 SNHLY and CDR2 FYNNEI. The junction had 2 bases not matched to a gene; V was cut back by 3 bases and J by 2 bases.

V is TRBV5-4 and J is TRBJ2-1, with D tentatively TRBD1 (6 bases). Germline values: CDR1 SGHNT, CDR2 YYREEE (reference sequence). The germline V and J ends were trimmed by 0 bases and 8 bases, with 9 bases remaining between them. CDR3 length: 13 residues. This chain's CDR3 is CASSLVQGHEQFF. The CDR3 bases are TGTGCCAGCAGCTTGGTACAGGGCCATGAGCAGTTCTTC.

V gene TRBV6-6 combines with J gene TRBJ2-1; 8 nucleotides match TRBD1. The CDR3 contains 16 residues. The ends lost 4 bases at V and 5 bases at J; junction bases unmatched: 10. Germline CDR1 is MNHNY and CDR2 is SVGAGI (reference sequence). In DNA, the CDR3 is TGTGCCAGCAGTTTCCTCGGACAGGGTCCGAACAATGAGCAGTTCTTC. It translates to CASSFLGQGPNNEQFF.

In its sample, this clonotype was seen once. This chain joins TRBV7-9 and TRBJ1-5; weak D call: TRBD1 (6 bases). This CDR3 spans 18 amino acids. V was shortened by 1 base and J by 2 bases, with 18 bases between the two germline ends. Germline-derived CDR1 and CDR2 are SEHNR and FQNEAQ (reference sequence). The DNA of the CDR3 is TGTGCCAGCAGCTTAGGGGTCGATCTACAGGGTGGCAATCAGCCCCAGCATTTT. It yields the protein CASSLGVDLQGGNQPQHF.

The chain carries TRBV7-9 and TRBJ1-1; TRBD1 might be the D (5 bases). Germline assignment: CDR1 SEHNR and CDR2 FQNEAQ (reference sequence). V was cut by 1 base and J by 4 bases, with 16 bases left in between. The CDR3 extends over 16 amino acids. This chain's CDR3 is CASSLGRVEAATEAFF. DNA of the CDR3: TGTGCCAGCAGCTTAGGCAGGGTCGAGGCTGCCACTGAAGCTTTCTTT. Based on the CDR3 plus reference TRBV7-9 and TRBJ1-1, the full variable domain is DTGVSQNPRHKITKRGQNVTFRCDPISEHNRLYWYRQTLGQGPEFLTYFQNEAQLEKSRLLSDRFSAERPKGSFSTLEIQRTEQGDSAMYLCASSLGRVEAATEAFFGQGTRLTVV.

The chain couples TRBV29-1 to TRBJ2-7, with D uncertain. V gave up 0 bases and J gave up 4 bases, with 7 bases separating them. This CDR3 has 12 amino acids. CDR1 is SQVTM and CDR2 is ANQGSEA in the germline V gene. CDR3 nucleotides: TGCAGCGTTGAAGATAAAGGGTACGAGCAGTACTTC. Translated, it gives CSVEDKGYEQYF.

This clonotype has just a few counts. This chain uses TRBV6-2 or TRBV6-3 with TRBJ2-1; 9 bases align to TRBD2. V trimming: 6 bases; J trimming: 5 bases; junction bases outside the gene matches: 11. The CDR3 length is 16 residues. Germline V gene lookup returns CDR1 MNHEY and CDR2 SVGEGT. CDR3 amino acids: CASRKSATSGNNEQFF. CDR3 nucleotide sequence: TGTGCCAGCAGAAAGTCCGCGACTAGCGGCAACAATGAGCAGTTCTTC.

In DNA, the CDR3 is TGTGCCAGCAGCCAAGCGGCGATGAACACTGAAGCTTTCTTT. Protein sequence: CASSQAAMNTEAFF. This chain connects TRBV3-1 to TRBJ1-1; no reliable D call. Trimming left V 1 base short and J 0 bases short, with 6 bases between. Germline V gene data show CDR1 as LGHDT and CDR2 as YNNKEL (reference sequence). The CDR3 runs to 14 residues. Full variable domain (remainder filled in from reference TRBV3-1 and TRBJ1-1): DTAVSQTPKYLVTQMGNDKSIKCEQNLGHDTMYWYKQDSKKFLKIMFSYNNKELIINETVPNRFSPKSPDKAHLNLHINSLELGDSAVYFCASSQAAMNTEAFFGQGTRLTVV.

This clonotype was seen only a few times. This chain uses TRBV29-1 with TRBJ2-5; 7 positions match TRBD2. Germline assignment: CDR1 SQVTM and CDR2 ANQGSEA. V shed 0 bases and J 3 bases; nucleotides not matched to a gene: 4. The CDR3 consists of 14 residues. The CDR3 bases are TGCAGCGTTGAAGAGGGGGGGGTTGAAGAGACCCAGTACTTC. It codes for CSVEEGGVEETQYF.

V and J are TRBV7-2 and TRBJ2-7; 7 positions agree with TRBD2. The CDR3 contains 14 residues. The trim removed 6 bases at V and 2 bases at J, leaving 7 bases unmatched. CDR1 and CDR2 from the germline V gene are SGHTA and FQGNSA. This CDR3 reads CASRPPSGTYEQYF. The CDR3 coding sequence is TGTGCCAGCAGGCCTCCGAGCGGGACCTACGAGCAGTACTTC.

This chain connects TRBV5-1 to TRBJ1-2; the match to TRBD1 covers 11 bases. CDR1 and CDR2 from the germline V gene are SGHRS and YFSETQ. J was trimmed by 3 bases and V by 4 bases; bases with no gene match: 5. This CDR3 spans 15 amino acids. CDR3 DNA: TGCGCCAGCAGCCTCGGACAGGGGGCGGACTATGGCTACACCTTC. Protein sequence: CASSLGQGADYGYTF.

In this sample, this clonotype turned up a few times. V usage is TRBV9 and J usage is TRBJ2-1, with 7 bases fitting TRBD2. This CDR3 has 15 amino acids. CDR1 and CDR2 from the germline V gene are SGDLS and YYNGEE. V lost 0 bases to trimming and J lost 7 bases; unmatched junction nucleotides: 7. This CDR3 reads CASSVGGSVVNEQFF. Here the CDR3 DNA reads TGTGCCAGCAGCGTAGGCGGGAGCGTAGTTAATGAGCAGTTCTTC.

This clonotype was seen a handful of times. This chain links TRBV20-1 with TRBJ1-2; TRBD1 agrees at 7 bases. This CDR3 spans 13 amino acids. The V gene's germline CDR1 is DFQATT and CDR2 SNEGSKA (reference sequence). With 1 base clipped from V and 4 bases from J, the junction kept 3 bases outside the gene matches. CDR3 DNA: TGCAGTGCTAGAGGACAGGGTTTCTATGGCTACACCTTC. Translated, it gives CSARGQGFYGYTF.

V and J are TRBV5-1 and TRBJ1-2, with 10 bases that match TRBD1. With 0 bases clipped from V and 8 bases from J, the junction kept 7 bases outside the gene matches. Germline V gene sequence: CDR1 SGHRS, CDR2 YFSETQ. The CDR3 spans 15 residues. The CDR3 protein is CASSLGDRGVGGYTF. The DNA of the CDR3 is TGCGCCAGCAGCTTGGGGGACAGGGGAGTCGGCGGCTACACCTTC. Filled out from reference TRBV5-1 and TRBJ1-2, the complete variable domain reads KAGVTQTPRYLIKTRGQQVTLSCSPISGHRSVSWYQQTPGQGLQFLFEYFSETQRNKGNFPGRFSGRQFSNSRSEMNVSTLELGDSALYLCASSLGDRGVGGYTFGSGTRLTVV.

CDR3 region: CASSLGGSKHNEQFF. The CDR3 DNA reads as TGTGCCAGCAGCTTGGGTGGTTCAAAACACAATGAGCAGTTCTTC. This sequence joins TRBV5-4 and TRBJ2-1; D is undetermined. Germline V CDR1 and CDR2: SGHNT, YYREEE (reference sequence). Trimming left V 0 bases short and J 5 bases short, with 12 bases between. This CDR3 contains 15 residues.

The V and J genes are TRBV4-1 and TRBJ2-3; TRBD2 agrees at 14 bases. The CDR3 runs 16 residues. V lost 3 bases to trimming and J lost 2 bases; unmatched junction nucleotides: 1. The germline gives CDR1 MGHRA, CDR2 YSYEKL. CDR3 in amino acids: CASSQTSGGATDTQYF. CDR3 bases: TGCGCCAGCAGCCAGACTAGCGGGGGGGCCACAGATACGCAGTATTTT.

This clonotype was detected a few times. This sequence joins TRBV7-3 and TRBJ2-1, with D hard to call. Germline V gene data show CDR1 as SGHTA and CDR2 as FQGTGA. V lost 5 bases, J lost 7 bases, and 15 bases lay in between. This CDR3 is 14 amino acids long. The CDR3 coding sequence is TGTGCCAGCAGCCCGCGACCGAACTTGAATGAGCAGTTCTTC. Protein sequence: CASSPRPNLNEQFF.

In its sample, this clonotype was seen a few times. The genes are TRBV5-1 and TRBJ1-2; D is undetermined. The CDR3 contains 13 residues. V gave up 4 bases and J gave up 4 bases, with 11 bases separating them. Looked up from germline, CDR1 is SGHRS and CDR2 is YFSETQ. CDR3 nucleotide sequence: TGCGCCAGCAGCCCGGACCTGGCCTATGGCTACACCTTC. Translated, it gives CASSPDLAYGYTF. Based on the CDR3 plus reference TRBV5-1 and TRBJ1-2, the full variable domain is KAGVTQTPRYLIKTRGQQVTLSCSPISGHRSVSWYQQTPGQGLQFLFEYFSETQRNKGNFPGRFSGRQFSNSRSEMNVSTLELGDSALYLCASSPDLAYGYTFGSGTRLTVV.